This entry concerns a single T cell receptor beta chain. These data come from a study of blood T cell repertoires in COVID-19. Data came from immunoSEQ multiplex PCR; TCRdb stores just in-frame clones and leaves some out. The sample includes roughly 410,000 clones, approximately 90% of them seen just once. CDR3 length: 13 residues. Germline V gene sequence: CDR1 SGHRS, CDR2 YFSETQ. V shed 3 bases, J shed 9 bases, and the junction held 8 bases outside the gene matches. The receptor's source is a woman in her 40s with COVID-19, enrolled during active disease. The rearrangement joins TRBV5-1 to TRBJ1-1, with 7 positions matching TRBD1. Input material: peripheral blood. This CDR3 reads CASSSTTGAQAFF. CDR3 sequence (DNA): TGCGCCAGCAGCTCTACCACAGGGGCTCAAGCTTTCTTT. The complete variable domain, with remaining parts taken from reference TRBV5-1 and TRBJ1-1, reads KAGVTQTPRYLIKTRGQQVTLSCSPISGHRSVSWYQQTPGQGLQFLFEYFSETQRNKGNFPGRFSGRQFSNSRSEMNVSTLELGDSALYLCASSSTTGAQAFFGQGTRLTVV.